A selection of T cell receptor beta chains follows, all from one sample in a study of cytomegalovirus exposure and HLA in healthy donors. Here immunoSEQ multiplex PCR was the method, and the copy in TCRdb shows in-frame clones only, minus some. This table has approximately 130,000 clones, roughly 79% appearing once. Material for sequencing was PBMCs. The receptor source for this set is a woman aged 40 to 50 in good health and CMV-seronegative. CDR3s include the opening cysteine and the closing phenylalanine or tryptophan. D genes are given only for firm matches. Clone size appears in some rows only: once, few, many, or a class for an expanded clone.

j_call d_call v_call clone_size cdr3_aa cdr3_nt
TRBJ2-5 - TRBV29-1 - CSVVGGDETQYF TGCAGCGTTGTAGGGGGTGACGAGACCCAGTACTTC
TRBJ2-6 - TRBV27 - CASSLLGVSGANVLTF TGTGCCAGCAGTTTATTAGGGGTGTCTGGGGCCAACGTCCTGACTTTC
TRBJ2-2 TRBD1 TRBV28 - CASSSRQGRNTGELFF TGTGCCAGCAGTTCCAGACAGGGGCGGAACACCGGGGAGCTGTTTTTT
TRBJ1-2 - TRBV28 - CASSFGQGDGYTF TGTGCCAGCAGTTTTGGCCAGGGTGATGGCTACACCTTC
TRBJ1-4 TRBD1 TRBV7-2 - CASSSGQARGEKLFF TGTGCCAGCAGCTCGGGACAGGCAAGGGGTGAAAAACTGTTTTTT
TRBJ2-3 TRBD2 TRBV28 - CASSLPTSGRPDTQYF TGTGCCAGCAGTTTGCCGACTAGCGGGAGGCCAGATACGCAGTATTTT
TRBJ2-3 TRBD2 TRBV6-1 - CASSEDSGGVDTQYF TGTGCCAGCAGTGAGGATAGCGGGGGTGTAGATACGCAGTATTTT
TRBJ1-2 TRBD1 TRBV19 - CASSLGQGSNYGYTF TGTGCCAGTAGTTTGGGACAGGGATCTAACTATGGCTACACCTTC
TRBJ1-2 - TRBV7-2 - CASSLSGQQNYGYTF TGTGCCAGCAGCCTAAGTGGACAGCAAAACTATGGCTACACCTTC
TRBJ2-3 - TRBV5-6 - CASSLSAPGNRYTDTQYF TGTGCCAGCAGCCTCAGCGCCCCGGGAAACCGATACACAGATACGCAGTATTTT
TRBJ2-7 TRBD1 TRBV30 once CAWSVFPTGGPYEQYF TGTGCCTGGAGTGTTTTTCCGACAGGGGGCCCCTACGAGCAGTACTTC
TRBJ2-3 - TRBV5-1 - CASSFGGARNGDTQYF TGCGCCAGCAGCTTTGGAGGGGCGCGGAATGGAGATACGCAGTATTTT
TRBJ2-7 - TRBV5-1 - CASSRADSTYEQYF TGCGCCAGCAGCCGGGCGGACTCGACCTACGAGCAGTACTTC
TRBJ2-7 TRBD1 TRBV5-1 - CASSLVGQAPHEQYF TGCGCCAGCAGCTTGGTAGGACAGGCCCCTCACGAGCAGTACTTC
TRBJ2-2 - TRBV28 - CASSLRIQCTQLVKDLTGELFF TGTGCCAGCAGTTTACGGATACAATGCACCCAGCTAGTGAAAGATCTTACCGGGGAGCTGTTTTTT
TRBJ2-5 TRBD2 TRBV7-8 - CASSPFSGKETQYF TGTGCCAGCAGCCCTTTCAGCGGGAAGGAGACCCAGTACTTC
TRBJ2-6 - TRBV5-1 - CASSRHREGFGANGLTF TGCGCCAGCAGCCGCCACAGGGAAGGCTTTGGGGCCAACGGCCTGACTTTC
TRBJ1-4 - TRBV6-5 - CASSPDRGGEKLFF TGTGCCAGCAGTCCGGACAGAGGCGGTGAAAAACTGTTTTTT
TRBJ1-1 - TRBV9 - CASSVVGSGGTEAFF TGTGCCAGCAGCGTAGTCGGCAGCGGAGGCACTGAAGCTTTCTTT
TRBJ2-7 TRBD2 TRBV6-5 - CASSYTGRGGYEQYF TGTGCCAGCAGTTACACGGGGCGGGGGGGCTACGAGCAGTACTTC
TRBJ1-2 TRBD1 TRBV7-9 - CASSSQGDYGYTF TGTGCCAGCAGCTCACAGGGGGACTATGGCTACACCTTC
TRBJ2-1 - TRBV5-4 - CASSFNNEQFF TGTGCCAGCAGTTTTAACAATGAGCAGTTCTTC
TRBJ1-3 - TRBV6-6 - CASNIRGLNTIYF TGTGCCAGCAATATTCGGGGTTTAAACACCATATATTTT
TRBJ1-4 - TRBV7-9 - CASSFRQDATNEKLFF TGTGCCAGCAGCTTCAGACAGGACGCAACTAATGAAAAACTGTTTTTT
TRBJ2-7 - TRBV30 few CAWSGSGDEQYF TGTGCCTGGAGTGGGTCCGGGGACGAGCAGTACTTC
TRBJ2-5 TRBD2 TRBV5-1 - CASSTGLAGQETQYF TGCGCCAGCAGCACCGGACTAGCAGGCCAAGAGACCCAGTACTTC
TRBJ2-1 - TRBV7-8 - CASSSQRVAVYNEQFF TGTGCCAGCAGCTCGCAGCGGGTTGCGGTCTACAATGAGCAGTTCTTC
TRBJ1-5 - TRBV6-4 few CASREGNQPQHF TGTGCCAGCAGGGAGGGAAATCAGCCCCAGCATTTT
TRBJ2-2 - TRBV5-1 - CASSLNRGAQNTGELFF TGCGCCAGCAGCTTGAACCGGGGGGCCCAAAACACCGGGGAGCTGTTTTTT
TRBJ2-3 - TRBV6-6 - CASTERDTQYF TGTGCCAGCACCGAACGGGATACGCAGTATTTT
TRBJ2-3 TRBD1 TRBV5-4 - CASSKRTGEGTDTQYF TGTGCCAGCAGCAAACGGACAGGGGAGGGCACAGATACGCAGTATTTT
TRBJ1-2 - TRBV30 - CAWNTARSYGYTF TGTGCCTGGAACACAGCTCGAAGCTATGGCTACACCTTC
TRBJ2-7 - TRBV11-2 - CASSFVHEQYF TGTGCCAGCAGCTTCGTGCACGAGCAGTACTTC
TRBJ2-2 TRBD1 TRBV30 - CAWAQGASNTGELFF TGTGCCTGGGCACAGGGGGCGTCGAACACCGGGGAGCTGTTTTTT
TRBJ1-3 - TRBV19 - CASSIRRNSGNTIYF TGTGCCAGTAGTATACGGAGAAACTCTGGAAACACCATATATTTT
TRBJ1-2 - TRBV12-1 - CASSFRPGTGNTF TGTGCCAGCAGCTTCCGTCCCGGGACAGGGAACACCTTC
TRBJ1-6 - TRBV30 - CAWSGIDSSPLHF TGTGCCTGGAGTGGTATTGACAGTTCACCCCTCCACTTT
TRBJ1-2 - TRBV6-1 - CASSNPGKGYTF TGTGCCAGCAGTAATCCAGGGAAGGGCTACACCTTC
TRBJ2-1 TRBD2 TRBV7-3 - CASSFSPTSVEQFF TGTGCCAGCAGCTTTTCCCCTACTAGCGTAGAGCAGTTCTTC
TRBJ2-7 - TRBV21-1 - CASSKGAREPNYEQYF TGTGCCAGCAGCAAAGGGGCCCGGGAACCCAACTACGAGCAGTACTTC
TRBJ1-1 - TRBV28 - CASSLLFGPDWGGPEAFF TGTGCCAGCAGTCTTCTTTTTGGGCCCGATTGGGGGGGACCCGAAGCTTTCTTT
TRBJ1-4 TRBD1 TRBV19 - CASRTGTVGNEKLFF TGTGCCAGTAGAACCGGGACAGTCGGTAATGAAAAACTGTTTTTT
TRBJ1-2 TRBD1 TRBV2 - CASRPGTGGKYGYTF TGTGCCAGCAGGCCCGGGACAGGGGGCAAATATGGCTACACCTTC
TRBJ1-1 - TRBV29-1 - CSVGGHTEAFF TGCAGCGTTGGGGGGCACACTGAAGCTTTCTTT
TRBJ2-1 TRBD2 TRBV7-8 - CASSAQPSGRAIHNEQFF TGTGCCAGCAGCGCGCAGCCTAGCGGGAGGGCCATACACAATGAGCAGTTCTTC
TRBJ2-7 TRBD2 TRBV5-1 - CASSANSGSIYEQYF TGCGCCAGCAGCGCGAATAGCGGGAGTATCTACGAGCAGTACTTC
TRBJ2-5 TRBD1 TRBV18 - CASSPLGLGTGETQYF TGTGCCAGCTCACCTCTAGGATTGGGGACAGGAGAGACCCAGTACTTC
TRBJ1-4 TRBD1 TRBV2 - CASILQGARVNEKLFF TGTGCCAGCATTCTTCAGGGGGCGCGGGTTAATGAAAAACTGTTTTTT
TRBJ1-1 - TRBV6-5 once CASSPGGANTEAFF TGTGCCAGCAGTCCCGGGGGGGCGAACACTGAAGCTTTCTTT
TRBJ2-3 - TRBV12-1 - CASSPGLAGGNTDTQYF TGTGCCAGCAGCCCGGGACTAGCGGGGGGAAATACAGATACGCAGTATTTT
TRBJ1-1 TRBD1 TRBV11-2 - CASSSYRGDTEAFF TGTGCCAGCAGCTCCTACAGGGGGGACACTGAAGCTTTCTTT
TRBJ2-3 TRBD2 TRBV5-5 once CASSLMASGSTDTQYF TGTGCCAGCAGCTTGATGGCTAGCGGCAGCACAGATACGCAGTATTTT
TRBJ2-7 TRBD1 TRBV27 - CASSDHTGAVGYEQYF TGTGCCAGCAGTGACCATACAGGGGCTGTCGGCTACGAGCAGTACTTC
TRBJ1-3 - TRBV7-9 - CASSLIQGYSGNTIYF TGTGCCAGCAGCTTAATACAGGGTTACTCTGGAAACACCATATATTTT
TRBJ1-5 - TRBV7-8 - CASSLTGDQPQHF TGTGCCAGCAGCCTGACGGGGGATCAGCCCCAGCATTTT